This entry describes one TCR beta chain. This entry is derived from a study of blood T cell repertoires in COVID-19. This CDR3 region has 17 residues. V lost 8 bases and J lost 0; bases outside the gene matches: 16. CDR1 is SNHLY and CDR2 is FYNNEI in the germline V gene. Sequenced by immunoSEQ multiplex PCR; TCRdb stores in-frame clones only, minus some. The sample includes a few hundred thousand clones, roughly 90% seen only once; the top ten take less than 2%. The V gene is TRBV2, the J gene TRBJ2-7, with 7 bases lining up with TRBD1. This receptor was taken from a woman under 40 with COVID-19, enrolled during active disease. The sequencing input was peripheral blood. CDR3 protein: CASDFSNPGTDSYEQYV. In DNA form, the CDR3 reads TGTGCCAGCGACTTCTCAAACCCAGGGACAGACTCCTACGAGCAGTACGTC.